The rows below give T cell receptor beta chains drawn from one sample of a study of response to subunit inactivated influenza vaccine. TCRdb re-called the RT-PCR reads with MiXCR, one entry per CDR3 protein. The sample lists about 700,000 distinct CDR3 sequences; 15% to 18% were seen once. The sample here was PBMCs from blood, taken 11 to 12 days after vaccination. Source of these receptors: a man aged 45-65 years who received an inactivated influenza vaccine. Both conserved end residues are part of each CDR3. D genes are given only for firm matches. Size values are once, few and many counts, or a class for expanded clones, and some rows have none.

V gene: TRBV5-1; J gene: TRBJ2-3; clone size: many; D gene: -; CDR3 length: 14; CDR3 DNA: TGCGCCAGCAGCTTGGTCGGGCGCACAGATACGCAGTATTTT; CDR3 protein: CASSLVGRTDTQYF
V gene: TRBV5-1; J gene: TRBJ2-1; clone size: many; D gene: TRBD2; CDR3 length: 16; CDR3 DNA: TGCGCCAGCAGCGCTTCGGGACTAGCGGGGGGGCGGGAGCAGTTCTTC; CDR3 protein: CASSASGLAGGREQFF
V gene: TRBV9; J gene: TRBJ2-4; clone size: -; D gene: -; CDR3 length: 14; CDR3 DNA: TGTGCCAGCAGCGTAGGGGAGGCCAAAAACATTCAGTACTTC; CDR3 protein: CASSVGEAKNIQYF
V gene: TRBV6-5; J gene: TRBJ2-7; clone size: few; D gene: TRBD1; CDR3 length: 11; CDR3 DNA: TGTGCCAGCGGCACAGGGGACGAGCAGTACTTC; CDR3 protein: CASGTGDEQYF
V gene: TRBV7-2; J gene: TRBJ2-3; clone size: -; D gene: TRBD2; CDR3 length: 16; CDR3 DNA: TGTGCCAGCAGCTTACTAGCGGGGTACGGAACAGATACGCAGTATTTT; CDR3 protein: CASSLLAGYGTDTQYF
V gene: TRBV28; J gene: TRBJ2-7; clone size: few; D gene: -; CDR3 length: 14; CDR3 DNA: TGTGCCAGCAGCATATACAAGAGTGGGGACGAGCAGTACTTC; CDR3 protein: CASSIYKSGDEQYF
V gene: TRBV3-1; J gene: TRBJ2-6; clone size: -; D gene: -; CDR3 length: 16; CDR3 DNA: TGTGCCAGCAGCCCCCAGACGGTCTCGGGGGCCAACGTCCTGACTTTC; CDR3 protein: CASSPQTVSGANVLTF
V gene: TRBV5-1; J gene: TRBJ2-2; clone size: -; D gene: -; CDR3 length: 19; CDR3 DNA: TGCGCCAGCAGCTTATTCGGACATTTACAGGACTCGAACACCGGGGAGCTGTTTTTT; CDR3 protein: CASSLFGHLQDSNTGELFF
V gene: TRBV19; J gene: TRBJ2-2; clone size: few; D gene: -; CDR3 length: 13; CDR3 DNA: TGTGCCAGTAGCACAATGAACACCGGGGAGCTGTTTTTT; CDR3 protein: CASSTMNTGELFF
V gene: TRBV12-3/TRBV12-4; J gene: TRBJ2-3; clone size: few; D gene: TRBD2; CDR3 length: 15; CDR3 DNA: TGTGCCAGCAGTCTCGGGACTACTGGCACAGATACGCAGTATTTT; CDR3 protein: CASSLGTTGTDTQYF
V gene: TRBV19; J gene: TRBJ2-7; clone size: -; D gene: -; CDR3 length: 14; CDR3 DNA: TGTGCCAGTAGTACGACAGTGTCCTCCTACGAGCAGTACTTC; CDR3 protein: CASSTTVSSYEQYF
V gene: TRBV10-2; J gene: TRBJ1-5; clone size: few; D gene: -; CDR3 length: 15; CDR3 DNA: TGCGCCAGCAGTGAGTGGGGGGCGGGCAATCAGCCCCAGCATTTT; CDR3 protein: CASSEWGAGNQPQHF
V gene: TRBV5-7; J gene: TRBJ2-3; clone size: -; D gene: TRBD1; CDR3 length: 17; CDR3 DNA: TGTGCCAGCAGCTTGAGACAGGGATGGCCAGGCACAGATACGCAGTATTTT; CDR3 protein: CASSLRQGWPGTDTQYF
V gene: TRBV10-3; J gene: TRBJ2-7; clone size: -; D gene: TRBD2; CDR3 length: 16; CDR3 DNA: TGTGCCATCAGTGCCGTCCCAGCGGGAAAGGCATACGAGCAGTACTTC; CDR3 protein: CAISAVPAGKAYEQYF
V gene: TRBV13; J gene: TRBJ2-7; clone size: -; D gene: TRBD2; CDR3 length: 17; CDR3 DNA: TGTGCCAGCAGCTTAGCCCCCGGGACTAGCGGGAGATACGAGCAGTACTTC; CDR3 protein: CASSLAPGTSGRYEQYF
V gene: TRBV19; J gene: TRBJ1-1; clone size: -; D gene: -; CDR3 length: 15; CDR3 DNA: TGTGCCAGTAGTCGATCGTGGGCGTCGGGCACTGAAGCTTTCTTT; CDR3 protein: CASSRSWASGTEAFF
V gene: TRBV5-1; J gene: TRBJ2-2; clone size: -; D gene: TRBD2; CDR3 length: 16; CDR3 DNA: TGCGCCAGCAGAGGGCTAGCGGGGCCGAACACCGGGGAGCTGTTTTTT; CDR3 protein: CASRGLAGPNTGELFF
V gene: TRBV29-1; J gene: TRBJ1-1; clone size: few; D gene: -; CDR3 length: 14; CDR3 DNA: TGCAGCGTTGTATATAGGGGAATGAACACTGAAGCTTTCTTT; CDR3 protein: CSVVYRGMNTEAFF
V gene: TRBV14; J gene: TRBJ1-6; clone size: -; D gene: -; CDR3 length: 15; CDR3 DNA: TGTGCCAGCAGCCAAGACAGGGTTCCTAATTCACCCCTCCACTTT; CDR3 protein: CASSQDRVPNSPLHF
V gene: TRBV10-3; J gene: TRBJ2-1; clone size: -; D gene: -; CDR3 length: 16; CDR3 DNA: TGTGCCATCAGTGAAGCTTCTAGGCGGGTCTACAATGAGCAGTTCTTC; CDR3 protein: CAISEASRRVYNEQFF
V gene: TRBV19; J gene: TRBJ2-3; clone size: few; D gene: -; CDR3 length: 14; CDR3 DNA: TGTGCCAGTAGTTCCTTCGAGGGCACAGATACGCAGTATTTT; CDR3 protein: CASSSFEGTDTQYF
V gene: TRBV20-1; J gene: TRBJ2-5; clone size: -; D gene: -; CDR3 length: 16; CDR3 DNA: TGCAGTGCCCGTATTCTGAGCGCCGGGTACCAAGAGACCCAGTACTTC; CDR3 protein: CSARILSAGYQETQYF
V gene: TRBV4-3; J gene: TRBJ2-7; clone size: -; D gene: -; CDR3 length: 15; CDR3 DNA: TGCGCCAGCAGCCAAGGCAGGGGAGGAGTATACGAGCAGTACTTC; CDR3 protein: CASSQGRGGVYEQYF
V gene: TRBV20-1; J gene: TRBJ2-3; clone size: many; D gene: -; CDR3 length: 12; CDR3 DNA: TGCAGTGCTAGGCAAAACAGAGATACGCAGTATTTT; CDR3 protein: CSARQNRDTQYF
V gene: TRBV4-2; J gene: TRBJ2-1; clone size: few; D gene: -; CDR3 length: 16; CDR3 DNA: TGTGCCAGCAGCCAGCGCAGCGCCAGCTCCTACAATGAGCAGTTCTTC; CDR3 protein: CASSQRSASSYNEQFF
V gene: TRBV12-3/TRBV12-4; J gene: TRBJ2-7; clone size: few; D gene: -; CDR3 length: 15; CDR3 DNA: TGTGCCAGCAGTCCGGGACTCAACCTAATAGGCGAGCAGTACTTC; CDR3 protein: CASSPGLNLIGEQYF
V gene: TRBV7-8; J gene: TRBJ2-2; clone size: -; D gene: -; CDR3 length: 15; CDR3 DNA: TGTGCCAGCAGCCGCCGACACCCGAACACCGGGGAGCTGTTTTTT; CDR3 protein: CASSRRHPNTGELFF
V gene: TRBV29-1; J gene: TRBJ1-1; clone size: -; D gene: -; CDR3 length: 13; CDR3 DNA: TGCAGCGTTGAGGGGACATTCGCTATTGAAGCTTTCTTT; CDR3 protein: CSVEGTFAIEAFF
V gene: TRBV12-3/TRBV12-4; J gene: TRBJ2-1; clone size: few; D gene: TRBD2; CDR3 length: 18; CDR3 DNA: TGTGCCAGCAGCCCGTTAGGTACCGGGACTAGCGGGAGCAATGAGCAGTTCTTC; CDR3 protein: CASSPLGTGTSGSNEQFF
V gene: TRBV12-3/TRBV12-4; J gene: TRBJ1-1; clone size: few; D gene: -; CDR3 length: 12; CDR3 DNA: TGTGCCAGCACACGGCCGAACACTGAAGCTTTCTTT; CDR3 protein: CASTRPNTEAFF
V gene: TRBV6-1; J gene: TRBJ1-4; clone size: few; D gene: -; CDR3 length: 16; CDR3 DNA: TGTGCCAGCAGGAGCAAACCCGGTGGGGCTAATGAAAAACTGTTTTTT; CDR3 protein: CASRSKPGGANEKLFF
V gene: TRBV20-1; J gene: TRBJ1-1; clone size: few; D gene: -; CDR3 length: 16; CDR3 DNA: TGCAGTGCTAGAGACTCTACCGTCGCTATAACCACTGAAGCTTTCTTT; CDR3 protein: CSARDSTVAITTEAFF
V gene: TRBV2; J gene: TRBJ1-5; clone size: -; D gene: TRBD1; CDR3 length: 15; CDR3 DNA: TGTGCCAGCAGCCCCGGGACAGGGGGCGTTCAGCCCCAGCATTTT; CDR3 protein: CASSPGTGGVQPQHF
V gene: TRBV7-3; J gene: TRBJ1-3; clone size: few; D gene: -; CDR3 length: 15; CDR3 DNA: TGTGCCAGCAGCTTAAACGGAGACTCTGGAAACACCATATATTTT; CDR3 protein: CASSLNGDSGNTIYF
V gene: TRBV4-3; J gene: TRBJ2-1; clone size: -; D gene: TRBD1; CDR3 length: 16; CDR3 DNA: TGCGCCAGCAGCCAAGAGGACAGGAGACCCTACAATGAGCAGTTCTTC; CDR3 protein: CASSQEDRRPYNEQFF
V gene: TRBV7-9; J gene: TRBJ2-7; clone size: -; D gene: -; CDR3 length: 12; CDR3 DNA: TGTGCCAGCAGCTTTATAGGCTACGAGCAGTACTTC; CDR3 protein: CASSFIGYEQYF
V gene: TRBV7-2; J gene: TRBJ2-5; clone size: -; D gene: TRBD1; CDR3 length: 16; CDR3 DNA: TGTGCCAGCAGCTTAGTCTTGACAGGGGGGAGAGAGACCCAGTACTTC; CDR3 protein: CASSLVLTGGRETQYF
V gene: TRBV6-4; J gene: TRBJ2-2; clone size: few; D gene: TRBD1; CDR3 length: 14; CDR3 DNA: TGTGCCAGCCGCCGGGACAGGGGAACCGGGGAGCTGTTTTTT; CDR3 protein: CASRRDRGTGELFF
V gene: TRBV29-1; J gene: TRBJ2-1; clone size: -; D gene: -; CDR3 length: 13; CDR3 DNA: TGCAGCGTTGTGGACCTGGCCCACAATGAGCAGTTCTTC; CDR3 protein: CSVVDLAHNEQFF
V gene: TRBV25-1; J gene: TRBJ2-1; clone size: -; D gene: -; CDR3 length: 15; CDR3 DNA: TGTGCCAGCAGCCAGGGAGGTTGGATTCTCAATGAGCAGTTCTTC; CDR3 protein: CASSQGGWILNEQFF
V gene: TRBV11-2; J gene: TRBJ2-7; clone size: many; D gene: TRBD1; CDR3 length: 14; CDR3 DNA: TGTGCCAGCAGCTTCGGGACAGGGGGTTTCGAGCAGTACTTC; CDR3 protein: CASSFGTGGFEQYF
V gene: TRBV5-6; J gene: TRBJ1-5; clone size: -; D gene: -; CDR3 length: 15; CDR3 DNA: TGTGCCAGCAACGCGGGTGGATTTAGCAATCAGCCCCAGCATTTT; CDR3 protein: CASNAGGFSNQPQHF
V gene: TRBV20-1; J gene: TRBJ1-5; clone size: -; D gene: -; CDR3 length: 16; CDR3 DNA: TGCAGTGCTAAGGTGTGGGGGGGAGTTGAGTGGGAGCCCCAGCATTTT; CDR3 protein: CSAKVWGGVEWEPQHF
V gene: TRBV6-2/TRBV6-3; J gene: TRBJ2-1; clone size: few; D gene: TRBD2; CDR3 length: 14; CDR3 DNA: TGTGCCAGCACCCTGCGGGGGGGTCTGAATGAGCAGTTCTTC; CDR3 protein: CASTLRGGLNEQFF
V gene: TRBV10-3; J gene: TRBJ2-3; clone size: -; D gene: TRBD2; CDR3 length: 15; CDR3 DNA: TGTGCCATCAGTGGACTAGCGGGACAGGCAGATACGCAGTATTTT; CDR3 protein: CAISGLAGQADTQYF
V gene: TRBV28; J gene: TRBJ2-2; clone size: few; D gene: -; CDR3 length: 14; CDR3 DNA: TGTGCCAGCAGTTTATGGGGTGATAACGCGGAGCTGTTTTTT; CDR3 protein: CASSLWGDNAELFF
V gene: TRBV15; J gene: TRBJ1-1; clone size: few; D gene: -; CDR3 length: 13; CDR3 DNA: TGTGCCACCAGCAGAGATTTCGGTTATGAAGCTTTCTTT; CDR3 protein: CATSRDFGYEAFF
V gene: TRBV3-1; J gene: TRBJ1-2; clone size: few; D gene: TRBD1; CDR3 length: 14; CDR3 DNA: TGTGCCAGCAGCCTCCGGGACAGGGTCTCTGGCTACACCTTC; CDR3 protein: CASSLRDRVSGYTF
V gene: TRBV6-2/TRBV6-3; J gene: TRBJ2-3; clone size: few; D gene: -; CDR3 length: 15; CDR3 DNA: TGTGCCAGCAGTACACCGGGAAGTGAAAAAGGCGCGCAGTATTTT; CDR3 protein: CASSTPGSEKGAQYF
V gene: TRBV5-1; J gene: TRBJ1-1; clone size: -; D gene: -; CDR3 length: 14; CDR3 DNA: TGCGCCAGCAGCTGGGCACCGGCAAACACTGAAGCTTTCTTT; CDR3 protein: CASSWAPANTEAFF
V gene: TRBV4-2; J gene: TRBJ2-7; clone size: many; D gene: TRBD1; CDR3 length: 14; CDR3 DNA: TGTGCCAGCAGCCAAGGACAGGGAAGCTACGAGCAGTACTTC; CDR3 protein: CASSQGQGSYEQYF
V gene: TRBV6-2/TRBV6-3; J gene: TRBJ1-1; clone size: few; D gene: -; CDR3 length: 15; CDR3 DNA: TGTGCCAGCAGTCACCCGGGGCTGGTTTGGGGAAAAGCTTTCTTT; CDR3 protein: CASSHPGLVWGKAFF
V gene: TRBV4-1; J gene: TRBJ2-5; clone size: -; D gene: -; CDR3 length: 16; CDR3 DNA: TGCGCCAGCAGCCAAGAATTCGGTTACACCCAAGAGACCCAGTACTTC; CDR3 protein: CASSQEFGYTQETQYF
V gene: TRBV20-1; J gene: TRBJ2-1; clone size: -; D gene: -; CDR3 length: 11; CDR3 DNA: TGCAGTGCCCCGGACTACAACGAGCAGTTCTTC; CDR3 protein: CSAPDYNEQFF
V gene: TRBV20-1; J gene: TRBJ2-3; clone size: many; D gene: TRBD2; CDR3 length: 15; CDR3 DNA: TGCAGTGCTAGAGGAAGGAGTAGCGGGACAGATACGCAGTATTTT; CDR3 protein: CSARGRSSGTDTQYF